The clone carrying this TCR beta chain was recorded a few times. Its antigen is not known. The data derive from a study of response to subunit inactivated influenza vaccine. Germline CDR1 reads MNHEY; CDR2 reads SMNVEV (reference sequence). The ends were cut back, 1 base at V and 2 bases at J, with 3 bases in the middle. The CDR3 extends over 14 amino acids. General study points: Every seasonal influenza vaccination brings in few new T cells, the authors suggested.

MiXCR, applied by TCRdb to the RT-PCR reads, yields one record per CDR3 protein. The sample lists 500,000 or so distinct CDR3 sequences, approximately 9.9% occurring once. This chain joins TRBV27 and TRBJ2-6; D ambiguous. Material: PBMCs from blood, obtained roughly 47 days after vaccination. This TCR was recovered from a man between 45 and 60 years old who received an inactivated influenza vaccine. DNA for the CDR3: TGTGCCAGCAGTTTATTCCCTGGGGCCAACGTCCTGACTTTC. This gives the protein CASSLFPGANVLTF.